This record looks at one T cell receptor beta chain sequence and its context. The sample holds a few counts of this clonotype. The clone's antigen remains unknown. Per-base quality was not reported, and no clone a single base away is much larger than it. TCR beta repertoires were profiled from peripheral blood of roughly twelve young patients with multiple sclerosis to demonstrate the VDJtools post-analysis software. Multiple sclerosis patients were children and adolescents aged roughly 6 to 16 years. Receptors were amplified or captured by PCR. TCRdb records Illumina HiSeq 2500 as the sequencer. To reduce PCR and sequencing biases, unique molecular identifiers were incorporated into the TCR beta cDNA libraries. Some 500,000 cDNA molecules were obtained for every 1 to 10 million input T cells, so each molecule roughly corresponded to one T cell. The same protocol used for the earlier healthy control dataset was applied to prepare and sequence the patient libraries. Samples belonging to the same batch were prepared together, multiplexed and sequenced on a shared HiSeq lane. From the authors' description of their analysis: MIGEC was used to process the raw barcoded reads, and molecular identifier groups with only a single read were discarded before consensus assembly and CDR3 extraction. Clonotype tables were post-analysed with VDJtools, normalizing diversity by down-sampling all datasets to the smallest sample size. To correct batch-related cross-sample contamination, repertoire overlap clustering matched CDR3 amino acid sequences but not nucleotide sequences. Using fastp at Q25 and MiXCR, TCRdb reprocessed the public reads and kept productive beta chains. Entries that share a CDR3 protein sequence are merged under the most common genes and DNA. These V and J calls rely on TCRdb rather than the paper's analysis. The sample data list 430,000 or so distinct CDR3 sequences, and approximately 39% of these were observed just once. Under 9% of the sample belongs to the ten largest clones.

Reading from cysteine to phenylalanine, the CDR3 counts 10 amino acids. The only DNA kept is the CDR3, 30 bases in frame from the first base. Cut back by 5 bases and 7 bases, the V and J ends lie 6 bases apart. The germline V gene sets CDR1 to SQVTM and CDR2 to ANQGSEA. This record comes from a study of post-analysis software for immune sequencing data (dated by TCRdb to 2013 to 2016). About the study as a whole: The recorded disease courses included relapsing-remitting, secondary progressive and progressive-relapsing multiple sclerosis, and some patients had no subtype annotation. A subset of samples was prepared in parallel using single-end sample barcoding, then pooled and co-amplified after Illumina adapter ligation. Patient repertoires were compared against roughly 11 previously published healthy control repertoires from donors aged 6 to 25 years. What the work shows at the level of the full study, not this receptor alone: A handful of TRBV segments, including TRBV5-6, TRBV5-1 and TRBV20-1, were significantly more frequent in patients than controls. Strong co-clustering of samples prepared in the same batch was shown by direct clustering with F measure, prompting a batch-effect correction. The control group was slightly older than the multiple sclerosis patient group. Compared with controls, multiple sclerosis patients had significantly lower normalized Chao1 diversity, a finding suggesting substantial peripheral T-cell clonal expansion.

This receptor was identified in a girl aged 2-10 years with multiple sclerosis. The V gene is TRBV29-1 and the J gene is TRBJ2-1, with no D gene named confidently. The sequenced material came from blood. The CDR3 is CSVWVNEQFF. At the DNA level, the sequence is TGCAGCGTTTGGGTGAATGAGCAGTTCTTC.